These 32 T cell receptor beta chains originate from one sample sequenced in a study of patients and donors after allogeneic stem cell transplantation. TCRdb called the RT-PCR reads again in MiXCR, with one record for every CDR3 protein. The sample contains 400,000 to 450,000 distinct CDR3 sequences, approximately 16% of which appear only once. The sample consisted of blood, either unsorted or a sorted T cell fraction (not recorded which). The receptor source for this set is a human donor who was either an allogeneic HSCT recipient or a stem cell or donor lymphocyte infusion donor (not recorded which). It is not recorded whose cells these are; they may come from a transplant donor.

This clonotype was observed many times. The chain links TRBV6-5 to TRBJ2-3; D gene ambiguous. This CDR3 has 15 residues. The germline CDR1 and CDR2 sequences are MNHEY and SVGAGI. The germline V and J ends were trimmed by 0 bases and 4 bases, with 11 bases remaining between them. The chain's CDR3 is CASSYSSADPDTQYF. CDR3 coding DNA: TGTGCCAGCAGTTACTCTTCCGCAGACCCAGATACGCAGTATTTT.

This clonotype was counted at least ten times. This chain joins TRBV6-1 and TRBJ2-2, with D perhaps assigned TRBD1 or TRBD2 (6 bases each). The V gene lost 6 bases and the J gene lost 9 bases, with 20 bases spanning the gap. Germline values: CDR1 MNHNS, CDR2 SASEGT. The CDR3 loop spans 15 amino acids. The DNA of the CDR3 is TGTGCCAGCAGCTTAGAGGGGGGCCTTGGGTGGGAGCTGTTTTTT. This sequence encodes CASSLEGGLGWELFF.

J is TRBJ2-7 and V is TRBV5-1; 9 bases match TRBD1. Germline CDR1 SGHRS, CDR2 YFSETQ. The CDR3 consists of 13 residues. With 7 bases clipped from V and 6 bases from J, the junction kept 8 bases outside the gene matches. CDR3 amino acids: CASRRDRASEQYF. CDR3 DNA sequence: TGCGCCAGCCGTCGGGACAGGGCGAGCGAGCAGTACTTC.

The genes are TRBV9 and TRBJ1-2; the D gene is possibly TRBD1 (5 bases). The ends were cut back, 1 base at V and 6 bases at J, with 16 bases in the middle. Looked up from germline, CDR1 is SGDLS and CDR2 is YYNGEE. CDR3 length: 15 amino acids. CDR3 in DNA: TGTGCCAGCAGCGTAAAAGGGGTTGGATATGATGGCTACACCTTC. This gives the protein CASSVKGVGYDGYTF.

This clonotype has only a few counts. The chain has TRBV5-1 and TRBJ1-1, with TRBD1 as a possible D gene (5 bases). CDR3 length: 16 residues. Germline V gene sequence: CDR1 SGHRS, CDR2 YFSETQ. Trimming stripped 4 bases from V and 0 bases from J, with 16 bases between. The CDR3 bases are TGCGCCAGCAGCCCAAATGTACGGGACTTGAACACTGAAGCTTTCTTT. Protein product: CASSPNVRDLNTEAFF.

The rearrangement uses TRBV7-2 and TRBJ2-1; D is perhaps TRBD1 or TRBD2 (5 bases each). Between the trimmed V and J ends, which lost 3 bases and 2 bases, there was a span of 11 bases. Germline lookup yields CDR1 SGHTA and CDR2 FQGNSA. The CDR3 has 15 amino acids. CDR3 DNA sequence: TGTGCCAGCAGCTTGGCGGGCAGGGCCTACAATGAGCAGTTCTTC. As protein: CASSLAGRAYNEQFF. Full variable domain (rest looked up from reference TRBV7-2 and TRBJ2-1): GAGVSQSPSNKVTEKGKDVELRCDPISGHTALYWYRQSLGQGLEFLIYFQGNSAPDKSGLPSDRFSAERTGGSVSTLTIQRTQQEDSAVYLCASSLAGRAYNEQFFGPGTRLTVL.

V is TRBV3-1 and J is TRBJ2-5; D is uncertain. The CDR3 extends over 15 amino acids. Trimming cost V 0 bases and J 6 bases, with 14 bases left between them. From germline, CDR1 is LGHDT and CDR2 YNNKEL (reference sequence). CDR3 nucleotides: TGTGCCAGCAGCCAAGATCCTTCTAGGGTTCAGACCCAGTACTTC. This codes for CASSQDPSRVQTQYF.

This clonotype was seen more than once but under ten times. The genes are TRBV19 and TRBJ1-1; no definite D call. The CDR3 is 13 residues long. Trimming removed 1 base at V and 6 bases at J, with 9 bases between. Germline CDR1 LNHDA, CDR2 SQIVND (reference sequence). DNA for the CDR3: TGTGCCAGTAGTATAGTTGGGATACCTGAAGCTTTCTTT. The encoded protein is CASSIVGIPEAFF.

This clonotype was counted between two and nine times. The rearrangement links TRBV20-1 to TRBJ2-7; no reliable D call. The ends were cut back, 0 bases at V and 3 bases at J, with 9 bases in the middle. Germline CDR1 and CDR2: DFQATT and SNEGSKA (reference sequence). The CDR3 sequence is 13 residues long. CDR3 nucleotides: TGCAGTGCTAGAGAACTACCGTACTACGAGCAGTACTTC. This translates into CSARELPYYEQYF.

The rearrangement links TRBV20-1 to TRBJ2-1; 7 nucleotides line up with TRBD2. The CDR3 consists of 16 residues. Germline V lookup: CDR1 DFQATT, CDR2 SNEGSKA (reference sequence). The V gene end was trimmed by 5 bases and the J gene end by 3 bases; junction bases not matched to a gene: 13. CDR3 DNA: TGCAGTGCTTCACCTACCGCGGGAGTAGTCTACAATGAGCAGTTCTTC. The encoded protein is CSASPTAGVVYNEQFF.

This clonotype came up a few times. V is TRBV13 and J is TRBJ2-7, with D possibly being TRBD1 or TRBD2 (6 bases each). This CDR3 comprises 14 residues. The V end lost 5 bases, the J end lost 4 bases, and 15 bases lay between the germline ends. The V gene's germline CDR1 is PRHDT and CDR2 FYEKMQ (reference sequence). The CDR3 region is CASSRGRWGYEQYF. CDR3 nucleotides: TGTGCCAGCAGCCGGGGGCGGTGGGGTTACGAGCAGTACTTC.

A few counts support this clonotype. The V gene is TRBV7-2, the J gene TRBJ1-2; D uncertain. The CDR3 contains 13 residues. Trimming removed 5 bases from V and 8 bases from J, with 15 bases in between. Germline CDR1 reads SGHTA; CDR2 reads FQGNSA. The CDR3 region is CASSPTGRPGYTF. In DNA form, the CDR3 reads TGTGCCAGCAGCCCCACGGGGAGGCCCGGCTACACCTTC.

This clonotype was counted at least ten times. V and J are TRBV20-1 and TRBJ2-1; 8 positions agree with TRBD2. Germline CDR1 is DFQATT and CDR2 is SNEGSKA (reference sequence). The CDR3 has 16 residues. V shed 5 bases and J 4 bases; nucleotides not matched to a gene: 13. The CDR3 region is CSAVGGRGGFYNEQFF. For the CDR3, the DNA is TGCAGTGCTGTAGGGGGTCGGGGGGGGTTTTACAATGAGCAGTTCTTC.

The sample holds a few counts of this clonotype. The chain carries TRBV5-1 and TRBJ2-1; D possibly matches TRBD1 or TRBD2 (5 bases each). Trimming shortened V by 0 bases and J by 7 bases, and 14 bases separated the two germline ends. The CDR3 runs to 15 residues. CDR1 and CDR2 from the germline V gene are SGHRS and YFSETQ. CDR3 amino acids: CASSLGAGGENEQFF. In DNA, the CDR3 is TGCGCCAGCAGCTTGGGGGCTGGGGGTGAGAATGAGCAGTTCTTC. Complete variable domain (other parts from reference TRBV5-1 and TRBJ2-1): KAGVTQTPRYLIKTRGQQVTLSCSPISGHRSVSWYQQTPGQGLQFLFEYFSETQRNKGNFPGRFSGRQFSNSRSEMNVSTLELGDSALYLCASSLGAGGENEQFFGPGTRLTVL.

This clonotype showed up just a few times. The chain recombines TRBV20-1 with TRBJ1-1, with 9 bases fitting TRBD1. Trimming removed 4 bases from V and 5 bases from J; junction bases left unmatched: 5. Per the germline V gene, CDR1 is DFQATT and CDR2 is SNEGSKA (reference sequence). The CDR3 is made up of 13 amino acids. CDR3 bases: TGCAGTGCTAACCGGGACAGGGAAACTGAAGCTTTCTTT. Protein product: CSANRDRETEAFF.

In this sample, this clonotype turned up a few times. The rearrangement links TRBV6-1 to TRBJ2-5; TRBD2 aligns across 8 bases. Germline V gene lookup returns CDR1 MNHNS and CDR2 SASEGT. The CDR3 spans 15 residues. With 6 bases clipped from V and 7 bases from J, the junction kept 13 bases outside the gene matches. CDR3 amino acids: CASSPGGDKTWTQYF. The DNA for the CDR3 is TGTGCCAGCAGCCCCGGGGGGGACAAAACATGGACCCAGTACTTC.

The chain combines TRBV20-1 with TRBJ1-6; no clear D. The ends were cut back, 1 base at V and 0 bases at J, with 10 bases in the middle. CDR1 and CDR2 from the germline V gene are DFQATT and SNEGSKA (reference sequence). This CDR3 has 16 amino acids. CDR3 in DNA: TGCAGTGCTAGAGTTACGACAAGCTCCTATAATTCACCCCTCCACTTT. It is translated as CSARVTTSSYNSPLHF.

This clonotype was observed many times. The CDR3 loop reads CASSYSTASTEAFF. In DNA form, the CDR3 reads TGTGCCAGCAGTTACTCGACGGCGTCCACTGAAGCTTTCTTT. The gene calls are TRBV6-5 and TRBJ1-1; D uncertain. The CDR3 length is 14 residues. Germline CDR1 is MNHEY and CDR2 is SVGAGI. Trimming pared 0 bases from V and 4 bases from J, leaving 9 bases between.

J is TRBJ1-2 and V is TRBV12-3 or TRBV12-4; possible D gene TRBD1, 5 bases. Trimming removed 6 bases at V and 8 bases at J, with 19 bases between. The CDR3 is 14 residues long. The CDR3 is CASSLSAGGYGYTF. The CDR3 nucleotides read TGTGCCAGCAGCTTGTCAGCGGGGGGGTACGGCTACACCTTC.

The chain links TRBV6-2 or TRBV6-3 to TRBJ1-4, with no clear D. The germline gives CDR1 MNHEY, CDR2 SVGEGT. CDR3 length: 11 residues. The V end lost 7 bases, the J end lost 4 bases, and 4 bases lay between the germline ends. CDR3 in amino acids: CASTNNEKLFF. In DNA form, the CDR3 reads TGTGCCAGCACCAATAATGAAAAACTGTTTTTT.

This clonotype was recorded at least ten times. V and J are TRBV12-3 or TRBV12-4 and TRBJ1-6; no firm D call. Between the trimmed V and J ends, which lost 3 bases and 4 bases, there was a span of 10 bases. This CDR3 is 15 amino acids long. DNA for the CDR3: TGTGCCAGCAGTTTGCGTCAGCCTTATAATTCACCCCTCCACTTT. It codes for CASSLRQPYNSPLHF.

This clonotype has a count of ten or more. The J gene is TRBJ1-1, the V gene TRBV5-1; perhaps TRBD1 as D (6 bases). The CDR3 is 14 residues long. V was clipped by 1 base and J by 1 base, with 8 bases between them. Germline lookup yields CDR1 SGHRS and CDR2 YFSETQ. The CDR3 DNA reads as TGCGCCAGCAGCTTGCAGGGGTCGAACACTGAAGCTTTCTTT. Translated, it gives CASSLQGSNTEAFF.

The gene calls are TRBV20-1 and TRBJ2-1, with a weak D call TRBD2 (5 bases). The germline CDR1 and CDR2 sequences are DFQATT and SNEGSKA (reference sequence). Trimming took 3 bases from V and 7 from J, leaving 10 bases between them. The CDR3 contains 12 residues. The CDR3 region has the DNA TGCAGTGCTAGTCGGACTGAGAATGAGCAGTTCTTC. This gives the protein CSASRTENEQFF.

This clonotype was recorded at least ten times. The CDR3 sequence: CASSVEGTDNQPQHF. The CDR3 bases are TGTGCCAGCAGCGTAGAAGGGACAGACAATCAGCCCCAGCATTTT. This sequence joins TRBV9 and TRBJ1-5; TRBD1 matches 7 bases. This CDR3 comprises 15 residues. The germline V gene has CDR1 SGDLS and CDR2 YYNGEE. Losses at the gene ends were 0 bases for V and 3 bases for J; bases not matched to a gene: 3.

The chain carries TRBV12-3 or TRBV12-4 and TRBJ1-3; D not certain. Trimming took 5 bases from V and 0 from J, leaving 11 bases between them. The CDR3 sequence is 15 residues long. CDR3: CASSPEQPSGNTIYF. The CDR3 DNA is TGTGCCAGCAGTCCGGAACAGCCCTCTGGAAACACCATATATTTT.

This clonotype was observed a handful of times. This chain connects TRBV12-3 or TRBV12-4 to TRBJ2-7; 8 bases line up with TRBD1. The CDR3 is made up of 16 amino acids. The trim removed 5 bases at V and 2 bases at J, leaving 11 bases unmatched. For the CDR3, the DNA is TGTGCCAGCAGTCCACATTCGGACAGGGCCCCCTACGAGCAGTACTTC. Its translation is CASSPHSDRAPYEQYF.

The CDR3 region is CASSLNGRSAYEQYF. CDR3 bases: TGCGCCAGCAGCTTAAACGGACGGAGCGCCTACGAGCAGTACTTC. The chain carries TRBV5-1 and TRBJ2-7, with D unclear. The CDR3 length is 15 residues. The V end lost 2 bases, the J end lost 2 bases, and 14 bases lay between the germline ends. Germline lookup yields CDR1 SGHRS and CDR2 YFSETQ.

The chain is built from TRBV6-2 or TRBV6-3 and TRBJ2-4; D gene unclear. The CDR3 has 15 residues. The ends were cut back, 6 bases at V and 1 base at J, with 13 bases in the middle. Looked up from germline, CDR1 is MNHEY and CDR2 is SVGEGT. CDR3 loop: CASSLPEVAKNIQYF. CDR3 DNA: TGTGCCAGCAGCTTGCCCGAGGTGGCCAAAAACATTCAGTACTTC.

This clonotype was counted between two and nine times. This chain's CDR3 is CASRRIGVAKNIQYF. As DNA, the CDR3 is TGTGCCAGCAGACGTATTGGGGTAGCCAAAAACATTCAGTACTTC. The chain uses TRBV7-2 and TRBJ2-4; no firm D call. The V end was cut by 6 bases, the J end by 0 bases, with 12 bases between. Germline lookup yields CDR1 SGHTA and CDR2 FQGNSA. CDR3 length: 15 amino acids.

This clonotype has a count of ten or more. The chain has TRBV7-9 and TRBJ2-1; 8 nucleotides match TRBD1. The junction had 17 bases not matched to a gene; V was cut back by 5 bases and J by 8 bases. The germline CDR1 and CDR2 sequences are SEHNR and FQNEAQ (reference sequence). This CDR3 region has 17 residues. This chain's CDR3 is CASSRATTGVGVDEQFF. CDR3 sequence (DNA): TGTGCCAGCAGCCGGGCGACGACAGGGGTGGGGGTCGATGAGCAGTTCTTC. The full variable domain, rest sourced from reference TRBV7-9 and TRBJ2-1, is DTGVSQNPRHKITKRGQNVTFRCDPISEHNRLYWYRQTLGQGPEFLTYFQNEAQLEKSRLLSDRFSAERPKGSFSTLEIQRTEQGDSAMYLCASSRATTGVGVDEQFFGPGTRLTVL.

This clonotype turned up a few times. The chain carries TRBV4-2 and TRBJ1-6, with D maybe TRBD1 (5 bases). The germline V and J ends were trimmed by 0 bases and 9 bases, with 15 bases remaining between them. Germline V CDR1 and CDR2: LGHNA, YNFKEQ. The CDR3 loop spans 16 amino acids. The CDR3 coding sequence is TGTGCCAGCAGCCAAGAGGGAGGATTGGGGCCTTCACCCCTCCACTTT. It is translated as CASSQEGGLGPSPLHF.

This clonotype was observed a handful of times. V and J are TRBV10-2 and TRBJ2-4; 9 bases are a match to TRBD1. The V gene's germline CDR1 is WSHSY and CDR2 SAAADI. The CDR3 totals 17 residues. V lost 3 bases to trimming and J lost 0 bases; unmatched junction nucleotides: 6. The CDR3 sequence is CASSEPTGGAAKNIQYF. CDR3 in DNA: TGCGCCAGCAGTGAACCTACAGGGGGCGCAGCCAAAAACATTCAGTACTTC.